The 25 T cell receptor beta chains listed next were all sequenced from one sample in a study of OX40 agonist ivuxolimab in advanced cancers. This table comes from immunoSEQ multiplex PCR, and its TCRdb copy is limited to in-frame clones, with some not included. The data show 53,000 or so clones, roughly 80% seen once. The specimen was CD4+ or CD8+ T cells sorted from blood, collected in a trial of the OX40 agonist ivuxolimab. These receptors came from an adult with an advanced solid tumor such as melanoma, head and neck, liver or kidney cancer.

The rearrangement joins TRBV7-2 to TRBJ2-3, with no clear D. Trimming removed 2 bases at V and 2 bases at J, with 8 bases between. Germline V gene lookup returns CDR1 SGHTA and CDR2 FQGNSA. The CDR3 is 14 amino acids. This CDR3 is CASSLTLLTDTQYF. In nucleotides, the CDR3 is TGTGCCAGCAGCTTAACCCTGCTCACAGATACGCAGTATTTT.

The chain couples TRBV5-1 to TRBJ2-2; perhaps D is TRBD1 or TRBD2 (5 bases each). Trimming removed 0 bases at V and 5 bases at J, with 17 bases between. Germline values: CDR1 SGHRS, CDR2 YFSETQ. This CDR3 has 17 residues. CDR3 coding DNA: TGCGCCAGCAGCTTGGCCGGGGTCAGGGCTGGGACCGGGGAGCTGTTTTTT. Translated, it gives CASSLAGVRAGTGELFF.

The CDR3 coding sequence is TGTGCCAGCAGCCTCGAAAACATTAGCAATCAGCCCCAGCATTTT. This translates into CASSLENISNQPQHF. The V and J genes are TRBV2 and TRBJ1-5, with unresolved D. V lost 6 bases and J 0 bases, leaving 12 bases between the germline ends. Germline V lookup: CDR1 SNHLY, CDR2 FYNNEI. This CDR3 has 15 residues.

This sequence joins TRBV19 and TRBJ2-1, with D possibly being TRBD2 (6 bases). The V end was cut by 6 bases, the J end by 7 bases, with 34 bases between. Germline assignment: CDR1 LNHDA and CDR2 SQIVND (reference sequence). The CDR3 has 20 amino acids. The CDR3 is CASSGWAGRRPVKYENEQFF. The DNA of the CDR3 is TGTGCCAGTAGCGGCTGGGCAGGGAGGCGACCGGTGAAGTATGAGAATGAGCAGTTCTTC.

The rearrangement links TRBV4-2 to TRBJ2-1; the D is unclear. The CDR3 consists of 14 residues. V lost 4 bases, J lost 3 bases, and 10 bases lay in between. The V gene's germline CDR1 is LGHNA and CDR2 YNFKEQ. CDR3 region: CASSREPGYNEQFF. CDR3 DNA: TGTGCCAGCAGCCGAGAACCGGGCTACAATGAGCAGTTCTTC.

The J gene is TRBJ2-7, the V gene TRBV5-1; 8 nucleotides align to TRBD1. The CDR3 is made up of 14 amino acids. Germline assignment: CDR1 SGHRS and CDR2 YFSETQ. Losses at the gene ends were 5 bases for V and 0 bases for J; bases not matched to a gene: 4. In DNA form, the CDR3 reads TGCGCCAGCAGGGGACAGGCTAGCTCCTACGAGCAGTACTTC. Protein product: CASRGQASSYEQYF.

With regard to this clone: One junction end disagrees with the germline gene, perhaps due to a read error. CDR3 residues: CAMSAPPRGNYGNTIYF. For the CDR3, the DNA is TGTGCCATGAGTGCACCCCCCAGGGGAAATTATGGAAACACCATATATTTT. The rearrangement uses TRBV10-3 and TRBJ1-3, with a possible D match to TRBD1 (6 bases). Germline V gives CDR1 ENHRY, CDR2 SYGVKD. The CDR3 is made up of 17 amino acids.

V and J are TRBV18 and TRBJ2-7, with D hard to call. The germline V and J ends were trimmed by 3 bases and 2 bases, with 11 bases remaining between them. The V gene's germline CDR1 is KGHSH and CDR2 LQKENI. The CDR3 consists of 14 residues. The CDR3 coding sequence is TGTGCCAGCTCACCTACCGTCATTACCTACGAGCAGTACTTC. Translated, it gives CASSPTVITYEQYF.

The CDR3 loop is CASSTRQASASSPLHF. The CDR3 nucleotides are TGTGCCAGCAGCACCCGACAGGCTAGCGCATCTTCACCCCTCCACTTT. V is TRBV14 and J is TRBJ1-6; maybe TRBD1 (6 bases). Germline CDR1 is SGHDN and CDR2 is FVKESK. Trimming left V 5 bases short and J 9 bases short, with 20 bases between. The CDR3 is 16 amino acids.

The J gene is TRBJ2-1, the V gene TRBV19, with TRBD2 matching 11 bases. Germline V gives CDR1 LNHDA, CDR2 SQIVND (reference sequence). Trimming took 6 bases from V and 7 from J; bases not matched to a gene: 8. CDR3 length: 15 amino acids. The CDR3 DNA reads as TGTGCCAGTAGAGTAGCGGGAGGGCCCTTGAATGAGCAGTTCTTC. This codes for CASRVAGGPLNEQFF.

The CDR3 nucleotides read TGTGCCAGCAGGGGGACTAGCGGGAGCGGCGAGCAGTACTTC. Its protein product is CASRGTSGSGEQYF. The genes are TRBV6-5 and TRBJ2-7; 14 bases are shared with TRBD2. With 6 bases clipped from V and 6 bases from J, the junction kept 4 bases outside the gene matches. Germline CDR1 MNHEY, CDR2 SVGAGI. The CDR3 loop spans 14 amino acids.

This chain links TRBV21-1 with TRBJ2-1; the D segment call TRBD2 is taken from the table without a DNA check. TRBV21-1 is assigned pseudogene status. CDR3 length: 15 residues. The CDR3 sequence is CASPSEREGLNEQFF. The CDR3 DNA reads TGTGCCAGCCCAAGCGAGCGGGAGGGCCTCAATGAGCAGTTCTTC.

This clone was detected only once. V is TRBV28 and J is TRBJ2-1; TRBD1 matches 10 bases. Germline CDR1 is MDHEN and CDR2 is SYDVKM. V trimming: 9 bases; J trimming: 6 bases; junction bases outside the gene matches: 5. The CDR3 length is 13 residues. The CDR3 DNA is TGTGCCAGTCGGACAGGGGGACGCAATGAGCAGTTCTTC. Translating it yields CASRTGGRNEQFF.

The V gene is TRBV6-1, the J gene TRBJ2-7; perhaps TRBD2 as D (6 bases). The CDR3 has 13 residues. Germline lookup yields CDR1 MNHNS and CDR2 SASEGT. Deletions cut 6 bases from V and 3 bases from J, with 12 bases between. The CDR3 DNA reads TGTGCCAGCAGGAGGGACTCCCTCTACGAGCAGTACTTC. It specifies CASRRDSLYEQYF.

The rearrangement links TRBV11-3 to TRBJ1-2; D not certain. The germline CDR1 and CDR2 sequences are SGHNT and YENEEA. The CDR3 has 14 amino acids. With 1 base removed from V and 6 bases from J, the gap between germline ends came to 12 bases. CDR3 coding DNA: TGTGCCAGCAGCTTAGTATTGGGGTCTCATGGCTACACCTTC. Translating it yields CASSLVLGSHGYTF.

The chain couples TRBV2 to TRBJ2-3; D not certain. The germline V gene encodes CDR1 SNHLY and CDR2 FYNNEI. Deletions cut 7 bases from V and 5 bases from J, with 7 bases between. The CDR3 consists of 11 residues. The CDR3: CASTEGDTQYF. The CDR3 DNA is TGTGCCAGCACCGAAGGAGATACGCAGTATTTT.

The J gene is TRBJ2-5, the V gene TRBV5-4; D might be TRBD2 (6 bases). Germline lookup yields CDR1 SGHNT and CDR2 YYREEE (reference sequence). Trimming took off 1 base at V and 3 bases at J, with 13 bases between the two ends. This CDR3 has 15 residues. CDR3 sequence reads: CASSLISGSKETQYF. CDR3 DNA: TGTGCCAGCAGCTTGATCAGCGGGTCCAAAGAGACCCAGTACTTC.

CDR3 sequence (DNA): TGTGCCAGCAGCTTAGGCAGGGGGAATGAGCAGTACTTC. This translates into CASSLGRGNEQYF. The chain uses TRBV7-3 and TRBJ2-7, with 7 bases lining up with TRBD1. Germline lookup yields CDR1 SGHTA and CDR2 FQGTGA. This CDR3 has 13 amino acids. V was clipped by 2 bases and J by 7 bases; unmatched bases: 5.

This rearrangement joins TRBV5-6 to TRBJ2-7; D remains ambiguous. CDR1 and CDR2 (germline): SGHDT, YYEEEE. Trimming took 0 bases from V and 3 from J, leaving 10 bases between them. The CDR3 runs to 14 residues. The CDR3 DNA follows: TGTGCCAGCAGCTTGGGGCTAAATAACTACGAGCAGTACTTC. Amino acid sequence: CASSLGLNNYEQYF.

The chain is built from TRBV15 and TRBJ2-5, with 7 bases lining up with TRBD1. Losses at the gene ends were 0 bases for V and 2 bases for J; bases not matched to a gene: 6. The germline gives CDR1 LNHNV, CDR2 YYDKDF (reference sequence). The length of the CDR3 is 16 residues. CDR3 bases: TGTGCCACCAGCAGAGACCCAGGACAGGTTCAAGAGACCCAGTACTTC. It translates to CATSRDPGQVQETQYF.

The rearrangement uses TRBV6-5 and TRBJ2-7; 8 bases agree with TRBD1. The CDR3 is 14 residues long. Germline loops: CDR1 MNHEY, CDR2 SVGAGI. Trimming removed 10 bases from V and 2 bases from J; junction bases left unmatched: 10. The CDR3 DNA is TGTGCCACCAGGAGGGACAGGCGAACCTACGAGCAGTACTTC. It encodes CATRRDRRTYEQYF.

The rearrangement links TRBV18 to TRBJ2-7; 13 bases line up with TRBD2. This CDR3 region has 17 residues. V trimming: 2 bases; J trimming: 1 base; junction bases outside the gene matches: 5. The V gene's germline CDR1 is KGHSH and CDR2 LQKENI. The CDR3 DNA follows: TGTGCCAGCTCACCATTGATGGGACTAGCGGGGTCCTACGAGCAGTACTTC. Translating gives CASSPLMGLAGSYEQYF.

This clone was seen once. This sequence joins TRBV5-1 and TRBJ2-3; 9 positions match TRBD1. This CDR3 has 15 residues. Germline CDR1 is SGHRS and CDR2 is YFSETQ. J lost 3 bases, V lost 4 bases, and 6 bases had no gene match. The CDR3 sequence: CASSPIDRGTDTQYF. The DNA for the CDR3 is TGCGCCAGCAGCCCTATAGACAGGGGGACAGATACGCAGTATTTT.

The CDR3 region is CAISPGTRNNNEQFF. CDR3 nucleotide sequence: TGTGCCATCAGCCCCGGGACTAGGAACAACAATGAGCAGTTCTTC. The V and J genes are TRBV10-3 and TRBJ2-1; TRBD2 agrees at 8 bases. The V gene's germline CDR1 is ENHRY and CDR2 SYGVKD. Unmatched junction bases numbered 9, after V lost 6 bases and J lost 5 bases. The CDR3 totals 15 residues.

Worth noting for this clone: Mismatch with germline at one junction end may stem from a read error. V usage is TRBV19 and J usage is TRBJ1-4, with D maybe TRBD1 (6 bases). Germline V gene data show CDR1 as LNHDA and CDR2 as SQIVND (reference sequence). This CDR3 region has 15 residues. The CDR3 DNA follows: TGTGCCAGTATGCTGGCCGCGGGGGCCCCGTGGGGGACCCTTTTT. As protein: CASMLAAGAPWGTLF.